Presented here are 16 T cell receptor beta chains from one specimen sequenced in a study of cytomegalovirus exposure and HLA in healthy donors. 13 Jbeta primers and 60 Vbeta primers were used for the PCR. Profiled with immunoSEQ multiplex PCR; TCRdb holds only in-frame clones, not every one. The sample consists of some 200,000 clones, over 80% of them appearing once. The source material was PBMCs. The receptors were gathered from a middle-aged man in good health and CMV-seropositive.

This sequence joins TRBV6-6 and TRBJ1-1; D is unresolved. Trimming removed 0 bases from V and 5 bases from J, with 10 bases in between. Per the germline V gene, CDR1 is MNHNY and CDR2 is SVGAGI (reference sequence). The CDR3 is 14 residues long. Written as DNA, the CDR3 is TGTGCCAGCAGTTACTCGGTGGGGAGAACTGAAGCTTTCTTT. Amino acids: CASSYSVGRTEAFF.

In this sample, this clone turned up once. CDR3: CASSVEPSLEAFF. Written as DNA, the CDR3 is TGTGCCAGCAGCGTAGAGCCTTCGCTTGAAGCTTTCTTT. V usage is TRBV9 and J usage is TRBJ1-1; D remains unclear. The CDR3 length is 13 residues. The germline V and J ends were trimmed by 0 bases and 7 bases, with 10 bases remaining between them. CDR1 is SGDLS, CDR2 YYNGEE, per germline.

CDR3 amino acids: CASSWGGALAFF. DNA for the CDR3: TGTGCCAGCAGCTGGGGCGGGGCCCTCGCTTTCTTT. This chain joins TRBV5-6 and TRBJ1-1, with a possible D match to TRBD1 (5 bases). This CDR3 contains 12 residues. Between the trimmed V and J ends, which lost 3 bases and 11 bases, there was a span of 14 bases. The germline CDR1 and CDR2 sequences are SGHDT and YYEEEE.

The V gene is TRBV29-1, the J gene TRBJ2-5; 8 positions match TRBD1. CDR3 length: 16 amino acids. The germline V gene has CDR1 SQVTM and CDR2 ANQGSEA. V was pared by 1 base and J by 7 bases, with 14 bases of the junction left unmatched. In DNA, the CDR3 is TGCAGCGTTGAAGTTGGCAGGGGGCGGCGGTTCGGGACCCAGTACTTC. Protein: CSVEVGRGRRFGTQYF.

In this sample, this clone turned up once. V usage is TRBV9 and J usage is TRBJ1-1, with TRBD1 identical over 8 bases. The CDR3 has 14 residues. Losses at the gene ends were 4 bases for V and 3 bases for J; bases not matched to a gene: 5. Per the germline V gene, CDR1 is SGDLS and CDR2 is YYNGEE. This chain's CDR3 is CASSSGQGYTEAFF. In nucleotides, the CDR3 is TGTGCCAGCAGCTCCGGACAGGGATACACTGAAGCTTTCTTT.

The chain couples TRBV4-3 to TRBJ1-2; D is ambiguous. Deletions cut 0 bases from V and 8 bases from J, with 7 bases between. There are 12 residues in the CDR3. Germline CDR1 reads LGHNA; CDR2 reads YSLEER. The CDR3 coding sequence is TGCGCCAGCAGCCAAGAAGCGTCCGGCTACACCTTC. Protein sequence: CASSQEASGYTF.

A single count supports this clone. V usage is TRBV4-1 and J usage is TRBJ1-3; 8 bases map to TRBD1. CDR1 is MGHRA, CDR2 YSYEKL, per germline. After removal of 0 bases from V and 0 bases from J, the junction contained 13 bases not matched to a gene. This CDR3 contains 20 residues. The CDR3 nucleotides are TGCGCCAGCAGCCAAGATAGCAGGGGGCCCCTTTCCAGCTCTGGAAACACCATATATTTT. Encoded protein: CASSQDSRGPLSSSGNTIYF.

The V and J genes are TRBV7-9 and TRBJ2-7, with D maybe TRBD2 (6 bases). Per the germline V gene, CDR1 is SEHNR and CDR2 is FQNEAQ (reference sequence). This CDR3 has 15 residues. V gave up 5 bases and J gave up 4 bases, with 18 bases separating them. The CDR3 reads CASSAGTLLFYEQYF. DNA for the CDR3: TGTGCCAGCAGCGCCGGGACTCTGCTCTTTTACGAGCAGTACTTC.

The J gene is TRBJ1-1, the V gene TRBV19; 11 bases are a match to TRBD1. V shed 7 bases and J 5 bases; nucleotides not matched to a gene: 3. Germline-derived CDR1 and CDR2 are LNHDA and SQIVND (reference sequence). This CDR3 has 13 residues. CDR3 DNA sequence: TGTGCCAGTACCGGGACAGGGGGGACTGAAGCTTTCTTT. It is translated as CASTGTGGTEAFF.

The table lists this clone with a few counts. For the CDR3, the DNA is TGTGCCAGCAGTACTGACAGGGGGCGCCCCGAAAAACTGTTTTTT. It yields the protein CASSTDRGRPEKLFF. This chain joins TRBV2 and TRBJ1-4, with 10 bases aligning to TRBD1. There are 15 residues in the CDR3. V was clipped by 5 bases and J by 8 bases; unmatched bases: 8. Germline values: CDR1 SNHLY, CDR2 FYNNEI.

The chain has TRBV19 and TRBJ2-3, with TRBD2 identical over 8 bases. J lost 6 bases, V lost 5 bases, and 16 bases had no gene match. There are 17 residues in the CDR3. The germline CDR1 and CDR2 sequences are LNHDA and SQIVND (reference sequence). The CDR3 bases are TGTGCCAGTAGTTGGCGACTAGCGTTTTCCCTTATGGATACGCAGTATTTT. It is translated as CASSWRLAFSLMDTQYF.

This clone came up a few times. This sequence joins TRBV5-4 and TRBJ2-3, with 16 bases matching TRBD2. This CDR3 is 19 amino acids long. The V gene's germline CDR1 is SGHNT and CDR2 YYREEE (reference sequence). The junction had 13 bases not matched to a gene; V was cut back by 4 bases and J by 5 bases. The CDR3 DNA reads TGTGCCAGCAGCCCGGAGGGACTAGCGGGGGGGGCCGGGGAAGATACGCAGTATTTT. Translated: CASSPEGLAGGAGEDTQYF.

This CDR3 is CATTRGQENQPQHF. As DNA, the CDR3 is TGTGCCACCACTAGGGGACAGGAAAATCAGCCCCAGCATTTT. The J gene is TRBJ1-5, the V gene TRBV15; 8 bases agree with TRBD1. The CDR3 length is 14 residues. Germline trimming cut 7 bases from V and 4 bases from J; bases unmatched to any gene: 6. Germline loops: CDR1 LNHNV, CDR2 YYDKDF (reference sequence).

CDR3 coding DNA: TGCGCCAGCAGTCAATCGGACCCCCCCTGGGAGGAGGAGTTCAATGAGCAGTTCTTC. Amino acid sequence: CASSQSDPPWEEEFNEQFF. The V and J genes are TRBV23-1 and TRBJ2-1, with a weak D call TRBD2 (6 bases). TRBV23-1 is annotated as an ORF whose role is uncertain. The germline V and J ends were trimmed by 0 bases and 6 bases, with 24 bases remaining between them. CDR3 length: 19 amino acids.

For this clone: A read error may account for a junction end that differs from germline. The chain recombines TRBV7-9 with TRBJ2-3; tentative D call: TRBD2 (6 bases). The CDR3 has 12 amino acids. From germline, CDR1 is SEHNR and CDR2 FQNEAQ (reference sequence). The CDR3 region has the DNA TGTTCCAGCAGCATTAGCGGAGGAGTCGTCCTTTTT. This gives the protein CSSSISGGVVLF.

The chain uses TRBV19 and TRBJ1-2, with 12 nucleotides matching TRBD1. This CDR3 has 18 amino acids. V dropped 5 bases and J dropped 1; count of bases not matched to a gene: 11. CDR1 LNHDA and CDR2 SQIVND come from the germline V gene (reference sequence). CDR3 region: CASSPGAGTGGVNYGYTF. Here the CDR3 DNA reads TGTGCCAGTAGTCCGGGGGCCGGGACAGGGGGCGTTAACTATGGCTACACCTTC.